This T cell receptor beta chain was sequenced in a study of blood T cell repertoires in COVID-19. Study details: T cells, B-cell-depleted T cells, or PBMCs provided the cDNA or gDNA that served as material.

TCRdb keeps only in-frame clones here, not all; method: immunoSEQ multiplex PCR. The data show 55,000 to 85,000 clones, with approximately 80% seen just once and approximately 0.8% held by the top ten. V gave up 0 bases and J gave up 10 bases; unmatched junction bases: 11. In germline, CDR1 is SGHAT, CDR2 FQNNGV. The length of the CDR3 is 16 residues. The sequencing input was peripheral blood. The receptor was derived from a woman in her 70s with acute or convalescent COVID-19. The rearrangement joins TRBV11-2 to TRBJ2-1; 8 nucleotides match TRBD1. CDR3 DNA: TGTGCCAGCAGCTTAGAAAGACAGGGGTTACAGGGGGAGCAGTTCTTC. This translates into CASSLERQGLQGEQFF.